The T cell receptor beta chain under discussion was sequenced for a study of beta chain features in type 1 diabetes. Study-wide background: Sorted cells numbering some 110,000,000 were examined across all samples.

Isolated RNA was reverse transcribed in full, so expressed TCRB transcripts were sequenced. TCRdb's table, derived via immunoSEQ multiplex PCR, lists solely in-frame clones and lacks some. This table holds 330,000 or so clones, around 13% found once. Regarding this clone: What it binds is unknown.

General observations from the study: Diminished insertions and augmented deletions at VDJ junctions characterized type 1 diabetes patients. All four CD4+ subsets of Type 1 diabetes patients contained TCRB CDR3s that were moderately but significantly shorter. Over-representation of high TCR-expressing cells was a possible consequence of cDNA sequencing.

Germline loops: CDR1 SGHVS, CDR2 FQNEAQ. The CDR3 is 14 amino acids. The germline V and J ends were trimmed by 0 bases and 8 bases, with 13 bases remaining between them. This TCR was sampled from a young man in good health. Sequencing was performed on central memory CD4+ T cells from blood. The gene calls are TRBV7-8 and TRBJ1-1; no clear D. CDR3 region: CASSLAIGWGEAFF. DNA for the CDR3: TGTGCCAGCAGCTTAGCCATTGGTTGGGGAGAAGCTTTCTTT.